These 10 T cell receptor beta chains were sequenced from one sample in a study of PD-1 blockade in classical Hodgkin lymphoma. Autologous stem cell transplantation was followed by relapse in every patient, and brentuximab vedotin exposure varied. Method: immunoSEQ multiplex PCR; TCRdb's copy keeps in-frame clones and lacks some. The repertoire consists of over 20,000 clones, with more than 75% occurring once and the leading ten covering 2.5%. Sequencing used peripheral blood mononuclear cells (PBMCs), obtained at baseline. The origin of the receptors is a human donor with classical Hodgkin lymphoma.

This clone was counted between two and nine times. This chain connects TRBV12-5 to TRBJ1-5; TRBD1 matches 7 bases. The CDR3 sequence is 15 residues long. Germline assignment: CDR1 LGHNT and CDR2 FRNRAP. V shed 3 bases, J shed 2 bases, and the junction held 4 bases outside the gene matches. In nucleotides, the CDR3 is TGTGCTAGTGGTTTACAGGGGTCGGGCAATCAGCCCCAGCATTTT. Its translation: CASGLQGSGNQPQHF.

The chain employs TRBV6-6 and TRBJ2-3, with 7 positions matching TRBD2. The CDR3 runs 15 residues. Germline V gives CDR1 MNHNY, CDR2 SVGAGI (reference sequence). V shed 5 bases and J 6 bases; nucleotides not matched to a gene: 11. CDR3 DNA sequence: TGTGCCAGCAGTCAAACCGGGGGGAGATGGGATACGCAGTATTTT. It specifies CASSQTGGRWDTQYF.

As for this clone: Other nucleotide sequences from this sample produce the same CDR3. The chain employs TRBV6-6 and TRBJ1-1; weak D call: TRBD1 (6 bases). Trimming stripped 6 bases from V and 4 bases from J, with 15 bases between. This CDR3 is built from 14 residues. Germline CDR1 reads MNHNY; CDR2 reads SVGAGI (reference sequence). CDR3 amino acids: CASRQDSGSTEAFF. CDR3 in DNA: TGTGCCAGCAGGCAGGACAGTGGGTCCACTGAAGCTTTCTTT.

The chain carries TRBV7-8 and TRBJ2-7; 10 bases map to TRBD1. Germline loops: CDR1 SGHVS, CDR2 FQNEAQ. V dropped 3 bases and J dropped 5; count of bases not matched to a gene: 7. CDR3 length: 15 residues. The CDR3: CASSFSTGTGDEQYF. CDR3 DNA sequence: TGTGCCAGCAGCTTCTCTACTGGGACAGGGGACGAGCAGTACTTC. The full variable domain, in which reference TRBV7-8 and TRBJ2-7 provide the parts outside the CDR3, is GAGVSQSPRYKVAKRGQDVALRCDPISGHVSLFWYQQALGQGPEFLTYFQNEAQLDKSGLPSDRFFAERPEGSVSTLKIQRTQQEDSAVYLCASSFSTGTGDEQYFGPGTRLTVT.

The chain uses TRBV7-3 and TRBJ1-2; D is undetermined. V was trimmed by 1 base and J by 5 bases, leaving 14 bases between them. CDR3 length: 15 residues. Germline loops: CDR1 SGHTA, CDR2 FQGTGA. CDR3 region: CASSLSFSARYGYTF. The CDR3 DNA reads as TGTGCCAGCAGCTTAAGTTTTTCGGCGAGGTATGGCTACACCTTC.

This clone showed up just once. CDR3 protein: CASSEDSANTEAFF. DNA for the CDR3: TGCGCCAGCAGCGAAGACAGCGCGAACACTGAAGCTTTCTTT. V is TRBV5-1 and J is TRBJ1-1; perhaps TRBD1 as D (5 bases). The V gene lost 4 bases and the J gene lost 1 base, with 11 bases spanning the gap. The CDR3 runs 14 residues. Per the germline V gene, CDR1 is SGHRS and CDR2 is YFSETQ.

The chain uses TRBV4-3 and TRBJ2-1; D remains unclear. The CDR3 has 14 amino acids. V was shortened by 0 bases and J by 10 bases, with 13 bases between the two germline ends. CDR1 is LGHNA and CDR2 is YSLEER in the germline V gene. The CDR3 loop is CASSQEFRVWEQFF. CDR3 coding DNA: TGCGCCAGCAGCCAAGAATTCCGGGTGTGGGAGCAGTTCTTC.

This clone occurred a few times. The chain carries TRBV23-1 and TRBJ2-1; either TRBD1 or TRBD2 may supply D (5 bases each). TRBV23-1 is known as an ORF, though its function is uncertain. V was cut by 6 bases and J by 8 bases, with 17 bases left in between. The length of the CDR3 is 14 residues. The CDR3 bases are TGCGCCAGCAGACTCCCGGGACCCAGGGATGAGCAGTTCTTC. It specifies CASRLPGPRDEQFF.

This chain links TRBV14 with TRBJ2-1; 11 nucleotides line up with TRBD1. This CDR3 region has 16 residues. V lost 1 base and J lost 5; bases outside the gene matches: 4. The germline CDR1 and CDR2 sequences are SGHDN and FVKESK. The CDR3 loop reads CASSQVPGQGDNEQFF. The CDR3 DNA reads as TGTGCCAGCAGCCAAGTGCCGGGACAGGGGGACAATGAGCAGTTCTTC.

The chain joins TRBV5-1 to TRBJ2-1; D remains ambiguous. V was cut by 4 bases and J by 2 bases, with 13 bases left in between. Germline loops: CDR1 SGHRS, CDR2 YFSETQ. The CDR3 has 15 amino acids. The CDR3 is CASSLSHGTYNEQFF. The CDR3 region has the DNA TGCGCCAGCAGCCTTTCCCACGGCACCTACAATGAGCAGTTCTTC.